A single TCR beta chain is shown here with its context. The sample belongs to a study of blood T cells in healthy people across ages. Germline V CDR1 and CDR2: SGHVS, FNYEAQ. There are 16 residues in the CDR3. Trimming pared 4 bases from V and 4 bases from J, leaving 18 bases between. PCR was performed a second time for roughly 7 to 12 cycles using a sample-barcoded 5' primer and a J-beta primer mix. MiXCR was run by TCRdb on the 5' RACE reads, yielding one entry per CDR3 protein. The table lists 1.2 million to 1.5 million distinct CDR3 sequences, 42% of them singletons. The sequenced sample consisted of blood. V and J are TRBV7-6 and TRBJ2-3; D is perhaps TRBD2 (7 bases). The sequence derives from a young woman in good health. DNA of the CDR3: TGTGCCAGCAGCTCCCTAAGTGGGGGGGCCGCAGATACGCAGTATTTT. As protein: CASSSLSGGAADTQYF. Complete variable domain (other parts from reference TRBV7-6 and TRBJ2-3): GAGVSQSPRYKVTKRGQDVALRCDPISGHVSLYWYRQALGQGPEFLTYFNYEAQQDKSGLPNDRFSAERPEGSISTLTIQRTEQRDSAMYRCASSSLSGGAADTQYFGPGTRLTVL.